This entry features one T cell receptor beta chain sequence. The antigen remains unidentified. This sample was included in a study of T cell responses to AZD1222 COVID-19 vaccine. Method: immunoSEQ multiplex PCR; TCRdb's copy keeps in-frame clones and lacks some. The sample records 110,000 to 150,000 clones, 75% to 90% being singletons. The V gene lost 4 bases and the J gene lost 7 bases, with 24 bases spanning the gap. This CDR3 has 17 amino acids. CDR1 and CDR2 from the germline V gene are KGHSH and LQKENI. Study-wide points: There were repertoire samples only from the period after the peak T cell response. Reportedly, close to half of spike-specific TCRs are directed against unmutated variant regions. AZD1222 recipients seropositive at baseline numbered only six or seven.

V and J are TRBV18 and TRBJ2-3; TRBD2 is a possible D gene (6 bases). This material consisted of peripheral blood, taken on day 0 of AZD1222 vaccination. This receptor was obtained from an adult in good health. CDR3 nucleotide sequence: TGTGCCAGCTCACAAGTGGGTTCTAGCGCCTCCATGAATACGCAGTATTTT. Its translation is CASSQVGSSASMNTQYF.